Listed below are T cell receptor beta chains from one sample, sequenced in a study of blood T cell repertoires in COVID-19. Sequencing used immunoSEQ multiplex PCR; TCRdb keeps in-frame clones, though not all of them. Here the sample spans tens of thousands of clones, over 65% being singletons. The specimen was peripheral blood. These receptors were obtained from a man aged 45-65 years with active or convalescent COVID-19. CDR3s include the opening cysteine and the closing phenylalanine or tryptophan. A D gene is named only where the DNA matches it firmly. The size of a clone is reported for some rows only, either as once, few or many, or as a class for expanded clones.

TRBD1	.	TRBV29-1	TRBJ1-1	TGCAGCGGGACAGGGCTTGGGGACACTGAAGCTTTCTTT	CSGTGLGDTEAFF
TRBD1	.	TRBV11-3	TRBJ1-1	TGTGCCAGCAGCAGGGACGGGGACAGCGCTGAAGCTTTCTTT	CASSRDGDSAEAFF
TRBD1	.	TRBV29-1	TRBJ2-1	TGCAGCGTTGACCCCGGCAGGGGGTGGCATGAGCAGTTCTTC	CSVDPGRGWHEQFF
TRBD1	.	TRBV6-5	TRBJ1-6	TGTGCCAGCAGGATGGACAGGGTGGATAATTCACCCCTCCACTTT	CASRMDRVDNSPLHF
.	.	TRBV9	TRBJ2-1	TGTGCCAGCAGCCCCTCCCGGGGGTTAGACAATGAGCAGTTCTTC	CASSPSRGLDNEQFF
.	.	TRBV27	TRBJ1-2	TGTGCCAGCAGTTTAAGTGTCTCGGATGGCTACACCTTC	CASSLSVSDGYTF
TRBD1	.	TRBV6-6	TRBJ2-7	TGTGCCAGCAGCTCTCGACAGGGTTCTCCGTACGAGCAGTACTTC	CASSSRQGSPYEQYF
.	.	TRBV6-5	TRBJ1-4	TGTGCCACCAAAGCCTATGAAAAACTGTTTTTT	CATKAYEKLFF
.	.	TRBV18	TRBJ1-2	TGTGCCAGCTCACCCGGCACAGATTTCCTCTCCCCTTATGGCTACACCTTC	CASSPGTDFLSPYGYTF
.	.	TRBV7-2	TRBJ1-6	TGTGCCAGCAGCTTAGATGGGGCAGGGAATAATTCACCCCTCCACTTT	CASSLDGAGNNSPLHF
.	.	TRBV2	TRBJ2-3	TGTGCCAGCAGCCGCGACTCGGGGACGCAGTATTTT	CASSRDSGTQYF
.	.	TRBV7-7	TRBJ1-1	TGTGCCAGCAGCTTAGCGCAGGGCACTGAAGCTTTCTTT	CASSLAQGTEAFF
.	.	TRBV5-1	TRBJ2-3	TGCGCCAAATGGACACAGCTAAGGGATACGCAGTATTTT	CAKWTQLRDTQYF
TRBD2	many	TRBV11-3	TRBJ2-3	TGTGCCAGCAGCACCGGTGGGGGGGGTAAAGATACGCAGTATTTT	CASSTGGGGKDTQYF
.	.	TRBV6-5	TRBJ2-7	TGTGCCAGCAGCCTCCTGTGGGGGGGCGACTACGAGCAGTACTTC	CASSLLWGGDYEQYF
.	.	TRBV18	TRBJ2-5	TGTGCCAGCTCACCAGTAAGCACTACCCAAGAGACCCAGTACTTC	CASSPVSTTQETQYF
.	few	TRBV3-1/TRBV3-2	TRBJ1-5	TGTGCCAGCAGCCATCTCGGGTCGCATCAGCCCCAGCATTTT	CASSHLGSHQPQHF
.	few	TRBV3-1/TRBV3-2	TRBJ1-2	TGTGCCAGCAGCCCCGTTCAGGGTGACTATGGCTACACCTTC	CASSPVQGDYGYTF
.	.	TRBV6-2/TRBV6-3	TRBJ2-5	TGTGCCAGCAGCACTACTAGCCTGGTAGCGACCCAGTACTTC	CASSTTSLVATQYF
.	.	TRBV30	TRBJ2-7	TGTGCCTGGTCCGGGACATATTCCTACGAGCAGTACTTC	CAWSGTYSYEQYF
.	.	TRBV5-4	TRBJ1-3	TGTGCCAGCAGCTACGGACAGTTCGTCTCTGGAAACACCATATATTTT	CASSYGQFVSGNTIYF
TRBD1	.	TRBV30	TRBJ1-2	TGTGCCTGGACTCCACAGGGGGTCGGTGATGGCTACACCTTC	CAWTPQGVGDGYTF
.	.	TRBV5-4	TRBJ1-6	TGTGCCAGCAGCTCGGACAGTAATTCACCCCTCCACTTT	CASSSDSNSPLHF
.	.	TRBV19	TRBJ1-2	TGTGCCAGTACTCCCGGACAGTTTTCCTATGGCTACACCTTC	CASTPGQFSYGYTF
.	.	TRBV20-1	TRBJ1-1	TGCAGTGCTAGTGGGCCCGGGGGAGCTTTCTTT	CSASGPGGAFF
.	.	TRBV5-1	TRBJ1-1	TGCGCCAGCAGCGCCGCTCCAGGGTCCATGAACACTGAAGCTTTCTTT	CASSAAPGSMNTEAFF
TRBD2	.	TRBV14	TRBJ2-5	TGTGCCAGCAGCCACTATAGCGGGGGGATCCAAGAGACCCAGTACTTC	CASSHYSGGIQETQYF
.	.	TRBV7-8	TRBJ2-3	TGTGCCAGCAGCTTAGGTCTAACAGATATCACAGATACGCAGTATTTT	CASSLGLTDITDTQYF
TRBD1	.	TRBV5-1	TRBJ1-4	TGCGCCAGCAGCTCTACCGGGACAGGGGACCCGGAACTGTTTTTT	CASSSTGTGDPELFF
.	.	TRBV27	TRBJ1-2	TGTGCCAGCAGTTTATCAACCCTTGGCGGCTACACCTTC	CASSLSTLGGYTF
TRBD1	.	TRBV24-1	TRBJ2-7	TGTGCCACCAGTGATTTAAGAGGACAGGGGGCTTACGAGCAGTACTTC	CATSDLRGQGAYEQYF
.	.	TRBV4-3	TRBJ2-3	TGCGCCAGCAGCCAAGTAAGCACAGATACGCAGTATTTT	CASSQVSTDTQYF
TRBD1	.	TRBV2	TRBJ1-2	TGTGCCAGCAGTGAAGCACTGACAGGGGACGGCTACACCTTC	CASSEALTGDGYTF
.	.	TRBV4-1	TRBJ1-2	TGCGCCAGCAGCCAAGATAGAGACAGTAGCCCGCGGTACACCTTC	CASSQDRDSSPRYTF
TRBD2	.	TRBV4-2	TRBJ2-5	TGTGCCAGCAGCCAAGGAGGTAGCGGGGCTCAAGAGACCCAGTACTTC	CASSQGGSGAQETQYF
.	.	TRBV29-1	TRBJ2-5	TGCAGCAGTAGGCGGTCCCAAGAGACCCAGTACTTC	CSSRRSQETQYF
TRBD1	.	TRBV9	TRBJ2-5	TGTGCCAGCAGCCCTACGGGACAGGTCGCACGAGAGACCCAGTACTTC	CASSPTGQVARETQYF
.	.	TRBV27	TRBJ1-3	TGTGCCAGCAGTACGGGGACTGGAAACACCATATATTTT	CASSTGTGNTIYF
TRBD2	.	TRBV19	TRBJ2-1	TGTGCCAGTACCCCAGGGGTAGCGGGAATATACAATGAGCAGTTCTTC	CASTPGVAGIYNEQFF
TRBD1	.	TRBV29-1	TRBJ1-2	TGCAGCGTTGAAGAACAGGGGAACTATGGCTACACCTTC	CSVEEQGNYGYTF
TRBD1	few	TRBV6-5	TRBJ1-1	TGTGCCAGCAGTAACGGACAGGCGGCTTTCTTT	CASSNGQAAFF
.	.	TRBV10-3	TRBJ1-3	TGTGCCATCAGTGAGACTACGGACAGCTCAGGAAACACCATATATTTT	CAISETTDSSGNTIYF
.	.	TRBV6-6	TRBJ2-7	TGTGCCAGCGTCAGGGGGGCCTACGAGCAGTACTTC	CASVRGAYEQYF
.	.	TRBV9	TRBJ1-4	TGTGCCAGCAGTCCCACCCCGGAGGGAAGGAATGAAAAACTGTTTTTT	CASSPTPEGRNEKLFF
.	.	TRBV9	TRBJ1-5	TGTGCCAGCAGCGTAGCTGGGGAGAATCAGCCCCAGCATTTT	CASSVAGENQPQHF
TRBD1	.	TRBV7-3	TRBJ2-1	TGTGCCAGCAGTTCGACCCCCGGGACAGGGGGTAATCGAAATGAGCAGTTCTTC	CASSSTPGTGGNRNEQFF
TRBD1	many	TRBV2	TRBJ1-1	TGTGCCAGCCCTGATAGGGACAGGGGCATGAACACTGAAGCTTTCTTT	CASPDRDRGMNTEAFF
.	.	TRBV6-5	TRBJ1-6	TGTGCCAGCAGTACGACTGTGGGTGGTTCACCCCTCCACTTT	CASSTTVGGSPLHF
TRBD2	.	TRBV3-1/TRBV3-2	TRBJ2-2	TGTGCCAGCAGCCAAGGGACTAGCGCCGGGGAGCTGTTTTTT	CASSQGTSAGELFF
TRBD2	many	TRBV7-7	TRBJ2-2	TGTGCTAGCGGGGGTTTATTACAGGGTCCCACCGGGGAGCTGTTTTTT	CASGGLLQGPTGELFF
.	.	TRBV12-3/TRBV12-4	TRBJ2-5	TGTGCCAGCAGCCGCGGGGAGACCCAGTACTTC	CASSRGETQYF
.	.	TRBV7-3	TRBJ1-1	TGTGCCAGCAGCTTCGCTCGGGGGGCCCCGAACACTGAAGCTTTCTTT	CASSFARGAPNTEAFF
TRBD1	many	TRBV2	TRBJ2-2	TGTGCCAGCAGTGATGGACAGGTTTCCCCCGGGGAGCTGTTTTTT	CASSDGQVSPGELFF
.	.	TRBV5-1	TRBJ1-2	TGCGCCAGCAGTTTGGCAGTGGGGACTGAGTATGGCTACACCTTC	CASSLAVGTEYGYTF
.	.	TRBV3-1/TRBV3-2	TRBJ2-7	TGTGCCAGCAGCCCCAAGCTCCAGGTGAATGCCTACGAGCAGTACTTC	CASSPKLQVNAYEQYF